Below are 22 T cell receptor beta chains sequenced from a single sample in a study of cytomegalovirus exposure and HLA in healthy donors. It was with 60 Vbeta and 13 Jbeta primers that the PCR ran. Assay: immunoSEQ multiplex PCR; the TCRdb copy retains only in-frame clones and omits some. The repertoire holds fewer than 200,000 clones, approximately 80% seen once, with under 6% in the top ten. Sequencing was done on a sample of PBMCs. Source of these receptors: a woman aged 45 to 65 in good health and CMV-seropositive.

The rearrangement links TRBV15 to TRBJ1-1; possible D gene TRBD1, 5 bases. This CDR3 is built from 14 residues. The V and J ends lost 9 bases and 3 bases respectively, with 17 bases between them. Germline V CDR1 and CDR2: LNHNV, YYDKDF (reference sequence). The CDR3 coding sequence is TGTGCCACTCGGGGGGACGGGACCTACACTGAAGCTTTCTTT. This sequence encodes CATRGDGTYTEAFF.

The V call is TRBV6-5, the J call TRBJ2-7, with 10 nucleotides matching TRBD2. Germline CDR1 is MNHEY and CDR2 is SVGAGI. This CDR3 comprises 15 residues. The junction had 6 bases not matched to a gene; V was cut back by 6 bases and J by 1 base. CDR3 bases: TGTGCCAGCAGAAGGAGCGGGGGGGATTCCTACGAGCAGTACTTC. Its translation: CASRRSGGDSYEQYF.

The chain is built from TRBV15 and TRBJ2-3, with a tentative D call TRBD1 (5 bases). The V and J ends lost 1 base and 7 bases respectively, with 18 bases between them. This CDR3 spans 16 amino acids. Germline V gene data show CDR1 as LNHNV and CDR2 as YYDKDF (reference sequence). The CDR3 reads CATSRGGRDKGNTQYF. The CDR3 nucleotides are TGTGCCACCAGCAGAGGCGGCAGGGATAAGGGGAATACGCAGTATTTT.

The chain is built from TRBV6-4 and TRBJ2-7; 9 bases are shared with TRBD2. The CDR3 has 14 residues. Per the germline V gene, CDR1 is MRHNA and CDR2 is SNTAGT. V shed 5 bases, J shed 4 bases, and the junction held 6 bases outside the gene matches. CDR3 in amino acids: CASSPLAGQYEQYF. CDR3 DNA: TGTGCCAGCAGTCCTCTAGCGGGGCAGTACGAGCAGTACTTC.

The rearrangement links TRBV11-2 to TRBJ2-7; 10 nucleotides match TRBD1. V gave up 4 bases and J gave up 4 bases; unmatched junction bases: 4. Looked up from germline, CDR1 is SGHAT and CDR2 is FQNNGV. CDR3 length equals 14 residues. The CDR3 is CASSSGTGVYEQYF. DNA of the CDR3: TGTGCCAGCAGCTCCGGGACAGGGGTTTACGAGCAGTACTTC.

J is TRBJ2-1 and V is TRBV4-2; the match to TRBD2 covers 8 bases. V lost 2 bases to trimming and J lost 4 bases; unmatched junction nucleotides: 1. The length of the CDR3 is 14 residues. Germline loops: CDR1 LGHNA, CDR2 YNFKEQ. As DNA, the CDR3 is TGTGCCAGCAGCCAATCGGGGGGGTACAATGAGCAGTTCTTC. Its translation is CASSQSGGYNEQFF.

The rearrangement uses TRBV6-5 and TRBJ1-5; 9 bases are shared with TRBD1. The V gene end was trimmed by 7 bases and the J gene end by 6 bases; junction bases not matched to a gene: 10. The germline gives CDR1 MNHEY, CDR2 SVGAGI. There are 15 residues in the CDR3. The CDR3 spells CASKIRTGVRQPQHF. In DNA, the CDR3 is TGTGCCAGCAAAATAAGGACAGGGGTGCGTCAGCCCCAGCATTTT.

This chain connects TRBV7-9 to TRBJ1-5; 7 positions match TRBD1. The CDR3 loop spans 17 amino acids. Trimming took 6 bases from V and 0 from J; bases not matched to a gene: 11. The V gene's germline CDR1 is SEHNR and CDR2 FQNEAQ (reference sequence). CDR3 amino acids: CASRFSTGQPSNQPQHF. In DNA form, the CDR3 reads TGTGCCAGCAGATTTTCGACGGGACAGCCTAGCAATCAGCCCCAGCATTTT.

This chain links TRBV5-4 with TRBJ2-3; 8 bases map to TRBD2. V gave up 0 bases and J gave up 6 bases; unmatched junction bases: 6. Germline assignment: CDR1 SGHNT and CDR2 YYREEE (reference sequence). The CDR3 length is 15 residues. The CDR3 region is CASSLDGGRTDTQYF. CDR3 DNA sequence: TGTGCCAGCAGCTTGGATGGCGGGAGGACGGATACGCAGTATTTT.

This clone showed up just once. The sample contains more than one DNA sequence encoding this CDR3. The gene calls are TRBV19 and TRBJ2-5, with 8 nucleotides matching TRBD1. This CDR3 is built from 14 residues. Germline V gene lookup returns CDR1 LNHDA and CDR2 SQIVND (reference sequence). The V segment lost 6 bases and the J segment 1 base; nucleotides outside the gene matches: 4. In nucleotides, the CDR3 is TGTGCCAGTAGCCCCGGGACAGGCCAAGAGACCCAGTACTTC. Its translation is CASSPGTGQETQYF.

This clone was detected only a few times. The chain combines TRBV18 with TRBJ2-7, with TRBD2 matching over 7 bases. Per the germline V gene, CDR1 is KGHSH and CDR2 is LQKENI. V was pared by 3 bases and J by 0 bases, with 5 bases of the junction left unmatched. CDR3 length equals 15 residues. The CDR3 sequence: CASSPLAAYSYEQYF. CDR3 DNA sequence: TGTGCCAGCTCACCGCTAGCGGCCTACTCCTACGAGCAGTACTTC.

This sequence joins TRBV13 and TRBJ2-6; unclear D gene. With 5 bases removed from V and 0 bases from J, the gap between germline ends came to 11 bases. Germline values: CDR1 PRHDT, CDR2 FYEKMQ (reference sequence). CDR3 length: 16 amino acids. CDR3 coding DNA: TGTGCCAGCAGCCAGAGGTATGGCTCTGGGGCCAACGTCCTGACTTTC. Translating gives CASSQRYGSGANVLTF. Supplemented by reference TRBV13 and TRBJ2-6, the full variable domain reads AAGVIQSPRHLIKEKRETATLKCYPIPRHDTVYWYQQGPGQDPQFLISFYEKMQSDKGSIPDRFSAQQFSDYHSELNMSSLELGDSALYFCASSQRYGSGANVLTFGAGSRLTVL.

The V call is TRBV7-2, the J call TRBJ1-1; TRBD1 is a possible D gene (6 bases). The germline V gene has CDR1 SGHTA and CDR2 FQGNSA. The CDR3 has 14 amino acids. Trimming left V 3 bases short and J 2 bases short, with 10 bases between. CDR3 in amino acids: CASSFTGKNTEAFF. In DNA, the CDR3 is TGTGCCAGCAGCTTTACAGGGAAAAACACTGAAGCTTTCTTT.

The J gene is TRBJ2-5, the V gene TRBV7-2; TRBD2 is a possible D gene (5 bases). V was trimmed by 3 bases and J by 4 bases, leaving 15 bases between them. Germline CDR1 SGHTA, CDR2 FQGNSA. The length of the CDR3 is 15 residues. This CDR3 reads CASSLLAGNLETQYF. The CDR3 DNA sequence: TGTGCCAGCAGCTTGTTGGCGGGCAACTTAGAGACCCAGTACTTC.

The chain has TRBV7-2 and TRBJ1-2, with TRBD1 identical over 10 bases. Germline trimming cut 5 bases from V and 3 bases from J; bases unmatched to any gene: 6. This CDR3 contains 15 residues. CDR1 and CDR2 from the germline V gene are SGHTA and FQGNSA. The CDR3 nucleotides are TGTGCCAGCAGCCCAGGACAGGGGGGGTACTATGGCTACACCTTC. Protein sequence: CASSPGQGGYYGYTF.

Here the CDR3 DNA reads TGTGCCAGCAGCTTAGTCCCCGGGACCTACGAGCAGTACTTC. Translated, it gives CASSLVPGTYEQYF. This sequence joins TRBV7-2 and TRBJ2-7; TRBD2 is a possible D gene (5 bases). CDR1 is SGHTA and CDR2 is FQGNSA in the germline V gene. V was cut by 1 base and J by 2 bases, with 9 bases left in between. The CDR3 consists of 14 residues.

The chain uses TRBV2 and TRBJ2-7, with TRBD1 identical over 7 bases. The CDR3 spans 15 residues. V was pared by 5 bases and J by 0 bases, with 7 bases of the junction left unmatched. Per germline, CDR1 SNHLY and CDR2 FYNNEI. Here the CDR3 DNA reads TGTGCCAGCAGTCAAACACGGACAGGCTCCTACGAGCAGTACTTC. Protein product: CASSQTRTGSYEQYF.

The rearrangement links TRBV9 to TRBJ2-5; 9 bases are shared with TRBD2. Trimming took 0 bases from V and 9 from J; bases not matched to a gene: 9. Germline V lookup: CDR1 SGDLS, CDR2 YYNGEE. The CDR3 is made up of 15 amino acids. The CDR3 loop is CASSVVAGVAEAQYF. The CDR3 DNA reads TGTGCCAGCAGCGTAGTAGCGGGAGTAGCTGAGGCCCAGTACTTC.

This clone showed up just once. V gene TRBV30 combines with J gene TRBJ1-2; perhaps TRBD1 as D (6 bases). The germline V gene encodes CDR1 GTSNPN and CDR2 SVGIG (reference sequence). The germline V and J ends were trimmed by 3 bases and 3 bases, with 8 bases remaining between them. This CDR3 contains 12 residues. CDR3 sequence reads: CAWSRTDYGYTF. CDR3 coding DNA: TGTGCCTGGAGCCGGACAGACTATGGCTACACCTTC.

The rearrangement joins TRBV5-1 to TRBJ2-7; TRBD2 aligns across 12 bases. V trimming: 5 bases; J trimming: 4 bases; junction bases outside the gene matches: 16. Germline V gene data show CDR1 as SGHRS and CDR2 as YFSETQ. This CDR3 region has 18 residues. The CDR3, as DNA: TGCGCCAGCAGACCCCCTAGCGGGAGGGACCGGCTTGGTTACGAGCAGTACTTC. This translates into CASRPPSGRDRLGYEQYF.

J is TRBJ2-2 and V is TRBV2; tentative D call: TRBD1 (5 bases). Germline lookup yields CDR1 SNHLY and CDR2 FYNNEI. The CDR3 has 15 residues. V lost 3 bases to trimming and J lost 1 base, with 9 bases between them. The CDR3 nucleotides are TGTGCCAGCAGTGACTGGCAGGGGAACACCGGGGAGCTGTTTTTT. Its protein product is CASSDWQGNTGELFF.

This clone occurred a few times. This chain links TRBV19 with TRBJ2-2, with TRBD2 matching 11 bases. The ends lost 10 bases at V and 5 bases at J; junction bases unmatched: 6. The CDR3 is 14 amino acids. Germline CDR1 and CDR2: LNHDA and SQIVND (reference sequence). The DNA for the CDR3 is TGTGCCATTCTAGCGGGAGGCCGGACCGGGGAGCTGTTTTTT. Residues: CAILAGGRTGELFF.